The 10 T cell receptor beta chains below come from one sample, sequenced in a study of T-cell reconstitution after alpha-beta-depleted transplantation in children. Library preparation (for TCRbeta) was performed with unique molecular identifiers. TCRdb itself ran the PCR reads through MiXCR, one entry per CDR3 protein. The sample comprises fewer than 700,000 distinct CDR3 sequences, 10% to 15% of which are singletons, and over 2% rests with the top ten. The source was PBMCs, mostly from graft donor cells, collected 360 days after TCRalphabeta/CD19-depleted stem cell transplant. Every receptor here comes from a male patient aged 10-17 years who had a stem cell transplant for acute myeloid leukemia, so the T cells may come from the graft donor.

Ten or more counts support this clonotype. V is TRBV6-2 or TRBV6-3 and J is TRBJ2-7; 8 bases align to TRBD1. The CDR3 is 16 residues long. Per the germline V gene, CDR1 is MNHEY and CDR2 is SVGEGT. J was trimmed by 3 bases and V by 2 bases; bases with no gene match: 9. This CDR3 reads CASSYGLGTGHYEQYF. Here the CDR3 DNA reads TGTGCCAGCAGTTACGGCTTGGGGACAGGACACTACGAGCAGTACTTC.

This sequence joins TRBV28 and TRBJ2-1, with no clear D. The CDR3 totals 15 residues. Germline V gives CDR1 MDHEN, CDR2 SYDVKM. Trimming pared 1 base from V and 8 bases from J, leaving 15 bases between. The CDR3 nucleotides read TGTGCCAGCAGTTTATTAGGCCTCCCAGGCGATGAGCAGTTCTTC. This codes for CASSLLGLPGDEQFF.

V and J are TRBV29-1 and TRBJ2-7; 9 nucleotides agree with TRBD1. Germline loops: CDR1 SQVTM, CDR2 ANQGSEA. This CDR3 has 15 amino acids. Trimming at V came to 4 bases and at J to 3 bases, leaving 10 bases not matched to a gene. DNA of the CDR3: TGCAGCGTTGTTGGCACAGGGGGCGGCTACTACGAGCAGTACTTC. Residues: CSVVGTGGGYYEQYF.

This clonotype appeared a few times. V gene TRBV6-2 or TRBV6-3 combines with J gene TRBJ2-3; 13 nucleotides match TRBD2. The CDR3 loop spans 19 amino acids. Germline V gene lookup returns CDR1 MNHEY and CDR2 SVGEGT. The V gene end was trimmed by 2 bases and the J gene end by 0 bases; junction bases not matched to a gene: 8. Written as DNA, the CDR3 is TGTGCCAGCAGTTACCTGAGACTAGCGGGAGGAGCTAGCACAGATACGCAGTATTTT. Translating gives CASSYLRLAGGASTDTQYF.

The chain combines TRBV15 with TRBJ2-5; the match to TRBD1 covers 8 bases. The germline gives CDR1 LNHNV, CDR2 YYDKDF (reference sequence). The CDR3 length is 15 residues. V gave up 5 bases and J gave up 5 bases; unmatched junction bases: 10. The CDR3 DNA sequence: TGTGCCACCAGCGGACAGGGATGGATGACGGAGACCCAGTACTTC. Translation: CATSGQGWMTETQYF.

The CDR3 spells CASRHPRTDTQYF. The CDR3 DNA follows: TGTGCCAGCAGACACCCGCGCACAGATACGCAGTATTTT. The V and J genes are TRBV7-2 and TRBJ2-3; D uncertain. Germline CDR1 reads SGHTA; CDR2 reads FQGNSA. This CDR3 is built from 13 residues. Between the trimmed V and J ends, which lost 6 bases and 1 base, there was a span of 8 bases.

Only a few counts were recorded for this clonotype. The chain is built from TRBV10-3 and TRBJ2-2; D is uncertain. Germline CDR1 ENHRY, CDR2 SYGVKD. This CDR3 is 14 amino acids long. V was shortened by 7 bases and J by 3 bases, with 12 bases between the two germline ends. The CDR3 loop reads CAIKTGGDTGELFF. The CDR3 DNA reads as TGTGCCATCAAAACCGGTGGGGACACCGGGGAGCTGTTTTTT.

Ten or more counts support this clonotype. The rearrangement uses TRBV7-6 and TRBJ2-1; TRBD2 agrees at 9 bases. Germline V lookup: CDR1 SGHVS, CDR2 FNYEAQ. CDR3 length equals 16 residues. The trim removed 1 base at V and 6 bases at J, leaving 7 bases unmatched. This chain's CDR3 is CASSLVPREGGNEQFF. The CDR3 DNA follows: TGTGCCAGCAGCTTAGTTCCGCGGGAGGGGGGCAATGAGCAGTTCTTC. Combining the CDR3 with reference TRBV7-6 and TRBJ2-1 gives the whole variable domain GAGVSQSPRYKVTKRGQDVALRCDPISGHVSLYWYRQALGQGPEFLTYFNYEAQQDKSGLPNDRFSAERPEGSISTLTIQRTEQRDSAMYRCASSLVPREGGNEQFFGPGTRLTVL.

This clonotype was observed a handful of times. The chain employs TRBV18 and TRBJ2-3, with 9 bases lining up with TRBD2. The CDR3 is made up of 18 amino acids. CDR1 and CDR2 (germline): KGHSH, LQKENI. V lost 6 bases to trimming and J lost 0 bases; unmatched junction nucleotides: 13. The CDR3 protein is CASSPTSLAGFSTDTQYF. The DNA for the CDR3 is TGTGCCAGCTCCCCAACGTCCCTAGCGGGATTTAGCACAGATACGCAGTATTTT. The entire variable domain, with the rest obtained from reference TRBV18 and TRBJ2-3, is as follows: NAGVMQNPRHLVRRRGQEARLRCSPMKGHSHVYWYRQLPEEGLKFMVYLQKENIIDESGMPKERFSAEFPKEGPSILRIQQVVRGDSAAYFCASSPTSLAGFSTDTQYFGPGTRLTVL.

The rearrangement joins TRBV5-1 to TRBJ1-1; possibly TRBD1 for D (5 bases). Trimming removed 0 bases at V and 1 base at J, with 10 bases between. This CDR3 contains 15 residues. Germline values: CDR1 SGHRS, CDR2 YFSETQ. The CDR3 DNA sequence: TGCGCCAGCAGCTTGGTTGGGGGTCCGAACACTGAAGCTTTCTTT. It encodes CASSLVGGPNTEAFF.